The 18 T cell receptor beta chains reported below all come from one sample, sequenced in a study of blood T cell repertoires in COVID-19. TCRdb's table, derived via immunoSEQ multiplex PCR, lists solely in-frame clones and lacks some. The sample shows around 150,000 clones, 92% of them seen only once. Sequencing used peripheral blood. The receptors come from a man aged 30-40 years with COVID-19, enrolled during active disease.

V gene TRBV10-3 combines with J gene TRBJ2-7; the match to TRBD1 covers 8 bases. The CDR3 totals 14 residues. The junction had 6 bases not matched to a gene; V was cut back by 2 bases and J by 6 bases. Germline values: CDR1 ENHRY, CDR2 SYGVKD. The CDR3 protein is CAISERQGAREQYF. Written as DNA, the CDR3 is TGTGCCATCAGTGAGCGGCAGGGGGCCCGCGAGCAGTACTTC.

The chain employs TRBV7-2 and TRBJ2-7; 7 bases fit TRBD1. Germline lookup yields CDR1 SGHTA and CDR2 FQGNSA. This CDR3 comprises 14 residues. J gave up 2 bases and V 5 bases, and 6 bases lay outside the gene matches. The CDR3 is CASSRDSPAYEQYF. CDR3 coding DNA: TGTGCCAGCAGCCGGGACAGTCCCGCCTACGAGCAGTACTTC.

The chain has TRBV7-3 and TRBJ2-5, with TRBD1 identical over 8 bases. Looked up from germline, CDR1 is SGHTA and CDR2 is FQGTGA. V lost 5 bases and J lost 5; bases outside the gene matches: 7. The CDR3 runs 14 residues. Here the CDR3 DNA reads TGTGCCAGCAGCCCTTCAGGGGGCCGGGAGACCCAGTACTTC. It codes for CASSPSGGRETQYF.

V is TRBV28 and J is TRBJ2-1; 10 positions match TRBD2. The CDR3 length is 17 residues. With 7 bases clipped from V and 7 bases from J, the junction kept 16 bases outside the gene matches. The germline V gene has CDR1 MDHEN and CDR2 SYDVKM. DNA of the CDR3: TGTGCCAGCACCAGCTCTAGCGGGAGAGGTATAGTAAATGAGCAGTTCTTC. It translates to CASTSSSGRGIVNEQFF.

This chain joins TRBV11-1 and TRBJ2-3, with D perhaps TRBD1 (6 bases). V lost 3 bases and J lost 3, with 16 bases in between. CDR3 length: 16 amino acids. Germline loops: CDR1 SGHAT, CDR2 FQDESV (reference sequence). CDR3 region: CASSFTGQFLTDTQYF. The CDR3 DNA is TGTGCCAGCAGCTTTACGGGACAATTCCTTACAGATACGCAGTATTTT.

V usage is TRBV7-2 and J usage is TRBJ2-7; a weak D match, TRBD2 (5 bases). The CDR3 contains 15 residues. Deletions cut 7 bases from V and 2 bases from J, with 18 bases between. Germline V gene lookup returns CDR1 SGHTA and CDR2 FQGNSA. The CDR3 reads CASTLRMERAYEQYF. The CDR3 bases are TGTGCCAGCACCCTCAGAATGGAGAGGGCCTACGAGCAGTACTTC.

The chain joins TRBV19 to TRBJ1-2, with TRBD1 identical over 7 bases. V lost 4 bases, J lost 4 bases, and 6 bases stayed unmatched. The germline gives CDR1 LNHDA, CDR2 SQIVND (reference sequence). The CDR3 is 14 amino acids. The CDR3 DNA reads TGTGCCAGTAGTAGAGCCGGGACAGCCTATGGCTACACCTTC. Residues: CASSRAGTAYGYTF.

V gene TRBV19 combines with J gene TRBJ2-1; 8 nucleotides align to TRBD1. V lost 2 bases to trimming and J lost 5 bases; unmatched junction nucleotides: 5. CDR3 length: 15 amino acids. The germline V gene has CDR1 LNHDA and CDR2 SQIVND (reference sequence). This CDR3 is CASSITDRENNEQFF. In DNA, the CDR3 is TGTGCCAGTAGTATAACGGACAGGGAGAACAATGAGCAGTTCTTC.

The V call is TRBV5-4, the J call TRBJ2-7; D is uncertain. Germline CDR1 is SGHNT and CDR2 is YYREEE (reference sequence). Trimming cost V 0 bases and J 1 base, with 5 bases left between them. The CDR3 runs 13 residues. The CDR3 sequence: CASSLGQSYEQYF. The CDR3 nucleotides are TGTGCCAGCAGCTTGGGGCAGTCCTACGAGCAGTACTTC.

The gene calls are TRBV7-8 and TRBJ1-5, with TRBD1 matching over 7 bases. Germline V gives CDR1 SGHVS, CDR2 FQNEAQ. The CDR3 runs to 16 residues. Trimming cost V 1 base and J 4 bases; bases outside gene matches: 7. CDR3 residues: CASSLEGVTGNQPQHF. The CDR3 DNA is TGTGCCAGCAGCTTAGAAGGGGTGACAGGGAATCAGCCCCAGCATTTT.

The CDR3 protein is CASSESLSGSPYEQYF. CDR3 DNA sequence: TGTGCCAGCAGTGAGAGTTTAAGCGGGAGCCCTTACGAGCAGTACTTC. The gene calls are TRBV6-1 and TRBJ2-7; TRBD2 matches at 8 bases. With V trimmed by 3 bases and J by 4 bases, 11 bases remained unmatched. Per the germline V gene, CDR1 is MNHNS and CDR2 is SASEGT. This CDR3 is 16 amino acids long.

The CDR3 nucleotides are TGTGCCAGCAGGACCAGGAGCGGGGGCACCGGGGAGCTGTTTTTT. Translating it yields CASRTRSGGTGELFF. This chain uses TRBV9 with TRBJ2-2, with TRBD2 matching 8 bases. The ends lost 5 bases at V and 4 bases at J; junction bases unmatched: 7. CDR1 is SGDLS and CDR2 is YYNGEE in the germline V gene. This CDR3 comprises 15 residues.

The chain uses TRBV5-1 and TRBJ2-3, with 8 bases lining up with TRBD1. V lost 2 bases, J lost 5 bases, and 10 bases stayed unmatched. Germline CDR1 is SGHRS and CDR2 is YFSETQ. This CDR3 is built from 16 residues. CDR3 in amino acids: CASSLEGTGRGDTQYF. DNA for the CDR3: TGCGCCAGCAGCTTAGAGGGGACAGGACGGGGAGATACGCAGTATTTT. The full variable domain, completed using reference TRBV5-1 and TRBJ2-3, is KAGVTQTPRYLIKTRGQQVTLSCSPISGHRSVSWYQQTPGQGLQFLFEYFSETQRNKGNFPGRFSGRQFSNSRSEMNVSTLELGDSALYLCASSLEGTGRGDTQYFGPGTRLTVL.

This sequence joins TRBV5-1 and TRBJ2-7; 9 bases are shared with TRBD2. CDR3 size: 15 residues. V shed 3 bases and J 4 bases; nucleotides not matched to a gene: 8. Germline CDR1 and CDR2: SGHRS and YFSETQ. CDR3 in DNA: TGCGCCAGCAGCTCCCAGCGGGGGGCGGGGTACGAGCAGTACTTC. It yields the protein CASSSQRGAGYEQYF. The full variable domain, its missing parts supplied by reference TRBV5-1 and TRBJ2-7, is KAGVTQTPRYLIKTRGQQVTLSCSPISGHRSVSWYQQTPGQGLQFLFEYFSETQRNKGNFPGRFSGRQFSNSRSEMNVSTLELGDSALYLCASSSQRGAGYEQYFGPGTRLTVT.

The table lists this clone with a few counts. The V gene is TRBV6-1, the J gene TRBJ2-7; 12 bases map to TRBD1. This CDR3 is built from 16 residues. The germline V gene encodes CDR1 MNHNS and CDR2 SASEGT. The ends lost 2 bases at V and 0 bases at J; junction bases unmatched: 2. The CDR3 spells CASSEWDRGRSYEQYF. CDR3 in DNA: TGTGCCAGCAGTGAATGGGACAGGGGGCGCTCCTACGAGCAGTACTTC.

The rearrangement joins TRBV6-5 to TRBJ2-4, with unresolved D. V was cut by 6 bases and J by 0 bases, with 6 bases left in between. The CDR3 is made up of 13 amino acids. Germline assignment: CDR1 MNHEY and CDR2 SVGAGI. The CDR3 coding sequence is TGTGCCAGCAGCCGCGGAGCCAAAAACATTCAGTACTTC. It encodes CASSRGAKNIQYF.

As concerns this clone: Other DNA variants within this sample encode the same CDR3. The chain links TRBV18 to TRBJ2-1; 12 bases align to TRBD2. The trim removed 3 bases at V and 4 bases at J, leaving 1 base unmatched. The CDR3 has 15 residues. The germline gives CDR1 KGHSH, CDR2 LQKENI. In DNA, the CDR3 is TGTGCCAGCTCACCCACTAGCGGGGGGTACAATGAGCAGTTCTTC. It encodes CASSPTSGGYNEQFF. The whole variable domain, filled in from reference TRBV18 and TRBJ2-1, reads NAGVMQNPRHLVRRRGQEARLRCSPMKGHSHVYWYRQLPEEGLKFMVYLQKENIIDESGMPKERFSAEFPKEGPSILRIQQVVRGDSAAYFCASSPTSGGYNEQFFGPGTRLTVL.

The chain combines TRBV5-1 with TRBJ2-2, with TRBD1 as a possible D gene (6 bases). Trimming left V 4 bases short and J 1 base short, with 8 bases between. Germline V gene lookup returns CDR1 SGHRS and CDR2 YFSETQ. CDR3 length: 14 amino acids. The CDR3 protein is CASSTQGNTGELFF. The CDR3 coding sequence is TGCGCCAGCAGCACACAGGGGAACACCGGGGAGCTGTTTTTT.